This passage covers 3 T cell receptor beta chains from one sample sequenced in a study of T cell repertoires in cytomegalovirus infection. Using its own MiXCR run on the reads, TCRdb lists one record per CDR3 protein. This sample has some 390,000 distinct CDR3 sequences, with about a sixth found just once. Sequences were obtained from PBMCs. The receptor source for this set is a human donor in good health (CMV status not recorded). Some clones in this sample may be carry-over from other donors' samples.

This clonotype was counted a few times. The CDR3 here is CSVVRGTRRDTQYF. The CDR3, as DNA: TGCAGCGTTGTTCGGGGGACAAGAAGAGATACGCAGTATTTT. The chain is built from TRBV29-1 and TRBJ2-3; D possibly matches TRBD1 or TRBD2 (6 bases each). Germline V gives CDR1 SQVTM, CDR2 ANQGSEA. The CDR3 contains 14 residues. Trimming pared 4 bases from V and 5 bases from J, leaving 16 bases between.

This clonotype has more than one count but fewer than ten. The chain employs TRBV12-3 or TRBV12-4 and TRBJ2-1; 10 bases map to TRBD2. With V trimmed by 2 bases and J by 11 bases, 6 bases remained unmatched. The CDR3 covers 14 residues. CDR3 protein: CASSLTSGVYQQFF. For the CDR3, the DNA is TGTGCCAGCAGTTTAACTAGCGGGGTCTATCAGCAGTTCTTC.

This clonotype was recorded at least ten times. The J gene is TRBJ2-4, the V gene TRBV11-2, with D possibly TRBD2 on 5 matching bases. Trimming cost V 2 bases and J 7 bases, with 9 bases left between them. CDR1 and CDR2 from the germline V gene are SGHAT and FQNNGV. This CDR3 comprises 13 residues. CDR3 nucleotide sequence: TGTGCCAGCAGCTTACGGGAAATGAACATTCAGTACTTC. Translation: CASSLREMNIQYF.